This T cell receptor beta chain was found in a study of control samples from healthy donors and cancer patients. The V end was cut by 1 base, the J end by 4 bases, with 5 bases between. Germline V gene lookup returns CDR1 LGHDT and CDR2 YNNKEL (reference sequence). This CDR3 comprises 12 residues. Some clones are missing from TCRdb's copy, which holds only in-frame ones; the method was immunoSEQ multiplex PCR. The data show about 190,000 clones, roughly 91% seen once. Turning to this clone: This specimen includes other DNA sequences encoding the same CDR3.

The specimen sequenced was blood. This chain connects TRBV3-1 (or the pseudogene TRBV3-2) to TRBJ2-7, with no clear D. This receptor was taken from a man aged 18 to 29 in good health. The CDR3 sequence: CASSQGGYEQYF. CDR3 nucleotide sequence: TGTGCCAGCAGCCAAGGTGGATACGAGCAGTACTTC.